These 29 T cell receptor beta chains share one sample of origin, sequenced in a study of cytomegalovirus exposure and HLA in healthy donors. PCR was performed using 60 Vbeta and 13 Jbeta primers. The repertoire was sequenced with immunoSEQ multiplex PCR; TCRdb's copy has only in-frame clones and lacks some. Of fewer than 150,000 clones listed, 70% to 85% were seen once; the top ten hold around 4.5%. Material: PBMCs. The receptors stem from a man aged 40-55 years in good health and CMV-seropositive.

The genes are TRBV5-1 and TRBJ1-5; 11 positions match TRBD1. The CDR3 totals 20 residues. V lost 0 bases and J lost 0; bases outside the gene matches: 11. Germline loops: CDR1 SGHRS, CDR2 YFSETQ. CDR3 region: CASSLALGQGDLYSNQPQHF. The CDR3 region has the DNA TGCGCCAGCAGCTTGGCGTTGGGACAGGGGGACCTCTATAGCAATCAGCCCCAGCATTTT.

CDR3 amino acids: CASSIVGGAGYGYTF. The CDR3 bases are TGTGCCAGTAGTATAGTCGGGGGGGCAGGCTATGGCTACACCTTC. The J gene is TRBJ1-2, the V gene TRBV19; TRBD1 might be the D (6 bases). The germline V and J ends were trimmed by 1 base and 4 bases, with 13 bases remaining between them. Germline assignment: CDR1 LNHDA and CDR2 SQIVND (reference sequence). The CDR3 covers 15 residues.

This chain links TRBV9 with TRBJ1-1; 8 bases agree with TRBD1. The V gene end was trimmed by 3 bases and the J gene end by 3 bases; junction bases not matched to a gene: 10. The germline V gene encodes CDR1 SGDLS and CDR2 YYNGEE. This CDR3 is 16 amino acids long. The CDR3 bases are TGTGCCAGCAGCGCCAAACAGGGGGGCTGGGACACTGAAGCTTTCTTT. Its protein is CASSAKQGGWDTEAFF.

The genes are TRBV9 and TRBJ1-1, with no clear D. This CDR3 is built from 14 residues. V lost 4 bases, J lost 4 bases, and 14 bases lay in between. Germline assignment: CDR1 SGDLS and CDR2 YYNGEE. CDR3 amino acids: CASSHTTGFTEAFF. CDR3 coding DNA: TGTGCCAGCAGCCATACTACGGGATTCACTGAAGCTTTCTTT.

The V call is TRBV7-9, the J call TRBJ2-1; tentatively, D is TRBD1 (5 bases). The germline gives CDR1 SEHNR, CDR2 FQNEAQ (reference sequence). CDR3 length: 13 residues. V was clipped by 4 bases and J by 9 bases, with 13 bases between them. The CDR3 here is CASSSRGVFEQFF. Here the CDR3 DNA reads TGTGCCAGCAGCTCAAGGGGTGTTTTTGAGCAGTTCTTC.

This clone was recorded only once. The CDR3 DNA reads as TGTGCCAGCAGTCCTATCTCCCTGGGGACAGGTGCTCTTTACTATGGCTACACCTTC. Protein product: CASSPISLGTGALYYGYTF. The J gene is TRBJ1-2, the V gene TRBV28, with 8 bases identical to TRBD1. The trim removed 5 bases at V and 3 bases at J, leaving 20 bases unmatched. The CDR3 sequence is 19 residues long. CDR1 and CDR2 (germline): MDHEN, SYDVKM.

The genes are TRBV4-3 and TRBJ2-3; maybe TRBD1 (6 bases). In germline, CDR1 is LGHNA, CDR2 YSLEER. V gave up 3 bases and J gave up 4 bases, with 11 bases separating them. This CDR3 has 14 residues. Here the CDR3 reads CASSHAGTPDTQYF. CDR3 bases: TGCGCCAGCAGCCATGCAGGGACACCAGATACGCAGTATTTT.

This chain connects TRBV10-2 to TRBJ2-7; TRBD1 matches at 7 bases. Unmatched junction bases numbered 7, after V lost 5 bases and J lost 0 bases. CDR1 WSHSY and CDR2 SAAADI come from the germline V gene. There are 15 residues in the CDR3. The CDR3 nucleotides are TGCGCCAGCAGTAGGGGGCGGGCGAACTCCTACGAGCAGTACTTC. Protein sequence: CASSRGRANSYEQYF.

This chain joins TRBV9 and TRBJ2-7; TRBD1 matches at 7 bases. V shed 0 bases, J shed 3 bases, and the junction held 3 bases outside the gene matches. This CDR3 region has 14 residues. The germline gives CDR1 SGDLS, CDR2 YYNGEE. The CDR3 spells CASSVEGQFYEQYF. For the CDR3, the DNA is TGTGCCAGCAGCGTAGAGGGACAGTTCTACGAGCAGTACTTC. Together with reference TRBV9 and TRBJ2-7, the CDR3 gives the full variable domain: DSGVTQTPKHLITATGQRVTLRCSPRSGDLSVYWYQQSLDQGLQFLIQYYNGEERAKGNILERFSAQQFPDLHSELNLSSLELGDSALYFCASSVEGQFYEQYFGPGTRLTVT.

CDR3 region: CASSPGQLYEQYF. CDR3 coding DNA: TGTGCCAGCTCACCGGGACAGCTCTACGAGCAGTACTTC. The chain couples TRBV18 to TRBJ2-7; 7 nucleotides match TRBD1. Germline lookup yields CDR1 KGHSH and CDR2 LQKENI. The CDR3 is 13 residues long. Trimming cost V 3 bases and J 3 bases; bases outside gene matches: 2. Drawing the rest from reference TRBV18 and TRBJ2-7, the complete variable domain is NAGVMQNPRHLVRRRGQEARLRCSPMKGHSHVYWYRQLPEEGLKFMVYLQKENIIDESGMPKERFSAEFPKEGPSILRIQQVVRGDSAAYFCASSPGQLYEQYFGPGTRLTVT.

The chain is built from TRBV18 and TRBJ2-2; possibly TRBD2 for D (6 bases). CDR3 length equals 17 residues. Per germline, CDR1 KGHSH and CDR2 LQKENI. The V end lost 2 bases, the J end lost 8 bases, and 21 bases lay between the germline ends. CDR3 nucleotide sequence: TGTGCCAGCTCACCAAGGTCGGCAGGGACTCCTGTTGGGGAGCTGTTTTTT. Its protein is CASSPRSAGTPVGELFF.

The chain combines TRBV25-1 with TRBJ2-7; maybe TRBD1 (5 bases). From germline, CDR1 is MGHDK and CDR2 SYGVNS. V was pared by 1 base and J by 7 bases, with 11 bases between. The CDR3 is 13 amino acids. CDR3 region: CASSELIGEEQYF. The CDR3 nucleotides are TGTGCCAGCAGTGAATTAATAGGGGAAGAGCAGTACTTC.

The V gene is TRBV30, the J gene TRBJ2-7; D unresolved. Germline CDR1 GTSNPN, CDR2 SVGIG (reference sequence). Between the trimmed V and J ends, which lost 2 bases and 3 bases, there was a span of 5 bases. The CDR3 sequence is 11 residues long. The CDR3 is CAWSSYYEQYF. DNA of the CDR3: TGTGCCTGGAGTTCCTACTACGAGCAGTACTTC.

This chain links TRBV11-2 with TRBJ1-5, with 9 bases matching TRBD1. V was pared by 6 bases and J by 5 bases, with 8 bases of the junction left unmatched. In germline, CDR1 is SGHAT, CDR2 FQNNGV. The CDR3 spans 15 residues. The CDR3 is CASSAGQGPHQPQHF. As DNA, the CDR3 is TGTGCCAGCAGTGCCGGACAGGGGCCCCATCAGCCCCAGCATTTT.

The chain carries TRBV30 and TRBJ1-1, with D possibly TRBD1 on 6 matching bases. Trimming left V 4 bases short and J 1 base short, with 10 bases between. The CDR3 spans 13 residues. Germline V gene lookup returns CDR1 GTSNPN and CDR2 SVGIG (reference sequence). The DNA of the CDR3 is TGTGCCTGGAACAGGGAAGGGAACACTGAAGCTTTCTTT. Translated, it gives CAWNREGNTEAFF.

This chain connects TRBV18 to TRBJ2-7, with TRBD2 matching over 11 bases. In germline, CDR1 is KGHSH, CDR2 LQKENI. CDR3 length: 15 amino acids. Germline trimming cut 6 bases from V and 2 bases from J; bases unmatched to any gene: 6. The CDR3 loop reads CASSLGLAATYEQYF. CDR3 nucleotides: TGTGCCAGCTCCCTGGGACTAGCGGCAACCTACGAGCAGTACTTC.

V is TRBV28 and J is TRBJ1-5, with TRBD1 matching over 7 bases. The CDR3 extends over 15 amino acids. The trim removed 6 bases at V and 4 bases at J, leaving 9 bases unmatched. Germline V lookup: CDR1 MDHEN, CDR2 SYDVKM. The CDR3 DNA follows: TGTGCCAGCAGAGGCGGGGACAGTGGAAATCAGCCCCAGCATTTT. It codes for CASRGGDSGNQPQHF. The entire variable domain, with the rest obtained from reference TRBV28 and TRBJ1-5, is as follows: DVKVTQSSRYLVKRTGEKVFLECVQDMDHENMFWYRQDPGLGLRLIYFSYDVKMKEKGDIPEGYSVSREKKERFSLILESASTNQTSMYLCASRGGDSGNQPQHFGDGTRLSIL.

This sequence joins TRBV20-1 and TRBJ2-1; D is uncertain. Germline lookup yields CDR1 DFQATT and CDR2 SNEGSKA (reference sequence). V dropped 5 bases and J dropped 12 bases, with 11 bases sitting between them. This CDR3 comprises 10 residues. The CDR3 nucleotides are TGCAGTGCTGGGCAGCTCGCGCAGTTCTTC. This codes for CSAGQLAQFF.

Concerning this clone: The sample has other DNA sequences that encode this CDR3 too. DNA for the CDR3: TGCAGCGTTGAGGGACAGGGGGTACTAAGTACAGATACGCAGTATTTT. This translates into CSVEGQGVLSTDTQYF. The genes are TRBV29-1 and TRBJ2-3; 11 bases line up with TRBD1. CDR3 size: 16 residues. Germline trimming cut 3 bases from V and 3 bases from J; bases unmatched to any gene: 8. CDR1 is SQVTM, CDR2 ANQGSEA, per germline.

V gene TRBV5-1 combines with J gene TRBJ2-2; 7 nucleotides agree with TRBD2. Germline V lookup: CDR1 SGHRS, CDR2 YFSETQ. The CDR3 sequence is 15 residues long. Trimming at V came to 0 bases and at J to 3 bases, leaving 2 bases not matched to a gene. CDR3 residues: CASSLGTRYTGELFF. DNA of the CDR3: TGCGCCAGCAGCTTGGGGACTAGGTACACCGGGGAGCTGTTTTTT.

The V and J genes are TRBV5-8 and TRBJ2-5; 11 bases are shared with TRBD2. CDR3 length equals 16 residues. V was pared by 3 bases and J by 3 bases, with 7 bases of the junction left unmatched. Per germline, CDR1 SGHTS and CDR2 YDEGEE. CDR3 in DNA: TGTGCCAGCAGCTACGAACTAGCGGGAGTTAAAGAGACCCAGTACTTC. It translates to CASSYELAGVKETQYF.

This rearrangement joins TRBV2 to TRBJ1-5, with D tentatively TRBD1 (5 bases). Trimming took 5 bases from V and 4 from J, leaving 12 bases between them. The CDR3 spans 14 residues. Looked up from germline, CDR1 is SNHLY and CDR2 is FYNNEI. The CDR3 spells CASSTQGRNQPQHF. The CDR3 DNA reads TGTGCCAGCAGTACTCAGGGAAGGAATCAGCCCCAGCATTTT.

This clone has a handful of counts. The chain combines TRBV7-8 with TRBJ2-7; 7 nucleotides line up with TRBD2. The germline V gene has CDR1 SGHVS and CDR2 FQNEAQ. The junction had 17 bases not matched to a gene; V was cut back by 7 bases and J by 5 bases. The CDR3 is 16 residues long. The CDR3 DNA follows: TGTGCCAGCACCTTCGGGGCCCCCTGGGGGGGGGACGAGCAGTACTTC. Protein: CASTFGAPWGGDEQYF.

The CDR3 sequence: CASSLDLAGGLLAKNIQYF. The CDR3, as DNA: TGTGCCAGCAGCTTAGACCTAGCGGGAGGACTTCTGGCCAAAAACATTCAGTACTTC. V is TRBV7-8 and J is TRBJ2-4; 11 bases agree with TRBD2. In germline, CDR1 is SGHVS, CDR2 FQNEAQ. The length of the CDR3 is 19 residues. Unmatched junction bases numbered 9, after V lost 1 base and J lost 1 base.

This clone has just a few counts. CDR3 sequence reads: CASSLFQGSSGGYTF. CDR3 coding DNA: TGTGCCAGCAGTTTATTTCAGGGGTCCTCGGGCGGCTACACCTTC. The chain employs TRBV27 and TRBJ1-2, with D possibly TRBD1 on 6 matching bases. The germline V gene has CDR1 MNHEY and CDR2 SMNVEV (reference sequence). V lost 1 base and J lost 8, with 17 bases in between. This CDR3 region has 15 residues.

This clone is a singleton in its sample. Within the sample, other DNA sequences also encode this same CDR3. This chain uses TRBV5-1 with TRBJ1-5, with 9 bases identical to TRBD1. Germline V gives CDR1 SGHRS, CDR2 YFSETQ. This CDR3 spans 14 amino acids. J lost 4 bases, V lost 3 bases, and 2 bases had no gene match. The CDR3 DNA follows: TGCGCCAGCAGCTCTGGACAGGGGAATCAGCCCCAGCATTTT. This translates into CASSSGQGNQPQHF.

This clone was picked up a small number of times. V is TRBV5-1 and J is TRBJ2-2, with 7 positions matching TRBD2. The J segment lost 4 bases and the V segment lost 1 base, leaving 7 bases of the junction unmatched. The CDR3 covers 16 residues. CDR1 and CDR2 (germline): SGHRS, YFSETQ. Here the CDR3 DNA reads TGCGCCAGCAGCTTGTCGGGGGGAGCGGCCACCGGGGAGCTGTTTTTT. This gives the protein CASSLSGGAATGELFF.

DNA for the CDR3: TGTGCCAGCAGCTGGGGACTAGCGGGAGTTATCGGGGAGCTGTTTTTT. Its protein product is CASSWGLAGVIGELFF. V gene TRBV13 combines with J gene TRBJ2-2; TRBD2 aligns across 14 bases. The CDR3 totals 16 residues. Germline lookup yields CDR1 PRHDT and CDR2 FYEKMQ (reference sequence). The J segment lost 7 bases and the V segment lost 4 bases, leaving 5 bases of the junction unmatched.

The chain joins TRBV18 to TRBJ1-4; D gene ambiguous. There are 15 residues in the CDR3. Germline V CDR1 and CDR2: KGHSH, LQKENI. V lost 0 bases, J lost 8 bases, and 13 bases lay in between. Here the CDR3 reads CASSPPRSGKEKLFF. In DNA form, the CDR3 reads TGTGCCAGCTCACCACCGAGATCGGGTAAAGAAAAACTGTTTTTT.